This is a list of T cell receptor beta chains from one sample in a study of early T cells in non-severe SARS-CoV-2 infection. TCRdb processed the 5' RACE reads anew with MiXCR; each CDR3 protein has one entry. The table records roughly 54,000 distinct CDR3 sequences, 10% to 15% of them present only once. Input material: whole blood. Receptors were obtained from an adult who was a healthcare worker with PCR-confirmed SARS-CoV-2 infection or an uninfected control (not recorded which). Both conserved end residues are part of each CDR3. The D gene is left open where the match is weak. Clone size is given for some rows only: seen once, a few or many times, or a class if the clone is expanded.

many | TRBJ1-1 | TRBV27 | - | CASSLSGTVNTEAFF | TGTGCCAGCAGTTTATCTGGGACGGTGAACACTGAAGCTTTCTTT
many | TRBJ2-7 | TRBV7-9 | - | CASSLRSGEQYF | TGTGCCAGCAGCTTAAGGTCTGGGGAGCAGTACTTC
few | TRBJ2-3 | TRBV28 | - | CASSMIRDFPVPPDTQYF | TGTGCCAGCAGTATGATCAGGGACTTCCCCGTACCGCCAGATACGCAGTATTTT
few | TRBJ2-7 | TRBV9 | TRBD1 | CASSVGRGTGTYEQYF | TGTGCCAGCAGCGTAGGTAGGGGGACAGGCACCTACGAGCAGTACTTC
many | TRBJ2-3 | TRBV6-5 | TRBD2 | CASSRWVGLGGADTQYF | TGTGCCAGCAGTCGTTGGGTGGGACTAGGTGGGGCAGATACGCAGTATTTT
- | TRBJ2-7 | TRBV27 | TRBD1 | CASSLGTGPYEQYF | TGTGCCAGCAGTTTGGGGACAGGACCCTACGAGCAGTACTTC
few | TRBJ1-4 | TRBV20-1 | - | CSAKRVEEKLFF | TGCAGTGCTAAAAGGGTTGAGGAAAAACTGTTTTTT
few | TRBJ2-5 | TRBV30 | - | CAWSVFQGYKRTQYF | TGTGCCTGGAGTGTATTTCAGGGGTATAAGCGGACCCAGTACTTC
- | TRBJ2-2 | TRBV7-6 | - | CASSPLGARELFF | TGTGCCAGCAGCCCTCTGGGAGCCAGGGAGCTGTTTTTT
few | TRBJ1-5 | TRBV19 | TRBD1 | CASKTGGAGNQPQHF | TGTGCCAGCAAGACAGGGGGCGCAGGCAATCAGCCCCAGCATTTT
many | TRBJ1-4 | TRBV3-1 | - | CASSLRQGNEKLFF | TGTGCCAGCAGCCTCAGGCAGGGAAATGAAAAACTGTTTTTT
many | TRBJ1-3 | TRBV14 | - | CASTGQSGNTIYF | TGTGCCAGCACCGGACAGTCTGGAAACACCATATATTTT